This T cell receptor (beta chain) is drawn from a study of beta chain features in type 1 diabetes. The germline gives CDR1 SGHTA, CDR2 FQGNSA. The V end was cut by 5 bases, the J end by 6 bases, with 14 bases between. The CDR3 consists of 15 residues. Expressed TCRB transcripts were sequenced after all isolated RNA was converted to cDNA. The repertoire was sequenced with immunoSEQ multiplex PCR; TCRdb's copy has only in-frame clones and lacks some. The sample includes some 270,000 clones, roughly 10% of them seen just once. Study results and limitations: The study found moderately but significantly shorter TCRB CDR3s in all four CD4+ subsets of Type 1 diabetes patients.

This clone was seen more than once but under ten times. What it binds is unknown. The rearrangement joins TRBV7-2 to TRBJ1-6, with D possibly matching TRBD1 (6 bases). The clonotype comes from a man in his thirties or forties with type 1 diabetes. Sequencing was done on a sample of naive CD4+ T cells from blood. The CDR3 bases are TGTGCCAGCAGCCCGCGGGGAGGGGGTAATTCACCCCTCCACTTT. This translates into CASSPRGGGNSPLHF. The variable domain in full, with the rest retrieved from reference TRBV7-2 and TRBJ1-6, is GAGVSQSPSNKVTEKGKDVELRCDPISGHTALYWYRQSLGQGLEFLIYFQGNSAPDKSGLPSDRFSAERTGGSVSTLTIQRTQQEDSAVYLCASSPRGGGNSPLHFGNGTRLTVT.